This paragraph covers one T cell receptor beta chain sequence. The sample comes from a study of cytotoxic CD8 clonotypes in ibrutinib-treated CLL. Measured with immunoSEQ multiplex PCR; TCRdb has only the in-frame clones, and not every one. The sample carries some 200,000 clones, 70% recorded once. The CDR3 runs 13 residues. Trimming took 1 base from V and 10 from J, leaving 14 bases between them. Germline V gene sequence: CDR1 SQVTM, CDR2 ANQGSEA. Specimen: PBMCs, collected after 12 months of ibrutinib treatment. The sequence derives from a human donor with chronic lymphocytic leukemia. The V call is TRBV29-1, the J call TRBJ2-1, with a possible D match to TRBD2 (5 bases). The CDR3, as DNA: TGCAGCGTTGAAGTCCCTAGCCGTAGAGAGCAGTTCTTC. Translation: CSVEVPSRREQFF.